A selection of T cell receptor beta chains follows, all from one sample in a study of a mutant IDH1 vaccine in newly diagnosed glioma. This table comes from immunoSEQ multiplex PCR, and its TCRdb copy is limited to in-frame clones, with some not included. The sample holds tens of thousands of clones, around 89% seen once. No antigen has been identified for these receptors. The sample was PBMCs, taken from a glioma patient whose treatment included an IDH1 peptide vaccine. All receptors come from a woman aged 40 to 49 with glioma. CDR3s include the opening cysteine and the closing phenylalanine or tryptophan. The order of the fields is V gene, D gene, CDR3 protein. The D gene is left open where the match is weak.

V gene: TRBV18; D gene: TRBD2; CDR3 protein: CASSPLGSGSPDTQYF
V gene: TRBV27; D gene: NA; CDR3 protein: CASRPLVWAVDTDTQYF
V gene: TRBV5-4; D gene: NA; CDR3 protein: CASSLGGQRVSYEQYF
V gene: TRBV27; D gene: TRBD2; CDR3 protein: CASSPNTGLAGDTQYF
V gene: TRBV6-1; D gene: NA; CDR3 protein: CASSGGGVTRTYSNQPQHF
V gene: TRBV7-6; D gene: TRBD2; CDR3 protein: CASSLAGGGNEQFF
V gene: TRBV12-2; D gene: NA; CDR3 protein: CASRSKGGQITDTQYF
V gene: TRBV4-1; D gene: NA; CDR3 protein: CASSSREGGGETQYF
V gene: TRBV15; D gene: NA; CDR3 protein: CATSSPGVPFHTEAFF
V gene: TRBV19; D gene: NA; CDR3 protein: CASSKAGHTEAFF
V gene: TRBV5-6; D gene: TRBD1; CDR3 protein: CASSQQGAQGYGYTF
V gene: TRBV4-2; D gene: TRBD2; CDR3 protein: CASSRGAGANTGELFF
V gene: TRBV6-5; D gene: TRBD2; CDR3 protein: CASSFSLAGVLHEQFF
V gene: TRBV13; D gene: NA; CDR3 protein: CASSLSLGTRTDTQYF
V gene: TRBV4-1; D gene: NA; CDR3 protein: CASSQKGNPSNQPQHF
V gene: TRBV2; D gene: NA; CDR3 protein: CASSDPSQNEQYF
V gene: TRBV6-1; D gene: TRBD2; CDR3 protein: CASSGPGLAGSTDTQYF
V gene: TRBV21-1; D gene: NA; CDR3 protein: CASSIRYGYTF
V gene: TRBV28; D gene: NA; CDR3 protein: CASSLRDFYGYTF
V gene: TRBV28; D gene: TRBD1; CDR3 protein: CASSPTDRGAAEQYF
V gene: TRBV2; D gene: NA; CDR3 protein: CASRRDSNTEAFF
V gene: TRBV2; D gene: TRBD1; CDR3 protein: CASSGRRTGGGEQYF
V gene: TRBV11-3; D gene: NA; CDR3 protein: CASSLGVRANEQYF
V gene: TRBV14; D gene: NA; CDR3 protein: CASSSHTRVRNTIYF
V gene: TRBV30; D gene: TRBD2; CDR3 protein: CAWSRLAGPYEQYF
V gene: TRBV27; D gene: NA; CDR3 protein: CASSRSGSFYYEQYF
V gene: TRBV5-1; D gene: TRBD1; CDR3 protein: CASSRQGDNEKLFF
V gene: TRBV6-1; D gene: TRBD1; CDR3 protein: CASSEGVGTGEGYGYTF
V gene: TRBV2; D gene: NA; CDR3 protein: CASSLERGFNTEAFF
V gene: TRBV10-2; D gene: NA; CDR3 protein: CASGPGIYQPQHF
V gene: TRBV7-2; D gene: TRBD2; CDR3 protein: CASSLKAGDTDTQYF
V gene: TRBV5-6; D gene: NA; CDR3 protein: CASSLLRGLSDGYTF
V gene: TRBV7-6; D gene: TRBD1; CDR3 protein: CASSPGQGLSYEQYF
V gene: TRBV10-2; D gene: NA; CDR3 protein: CASSASDGYTF
V gene: TRBV19; D gene: NA; CDR3 protein: CASKLGGGMNTEAFF
V gene: TRBV5-1; D gene: NA; CDR3 protein: CASSPGAEETQYF
V gene: TRBV14; D gene: TRBD1; CDR3 protein: CASSPGGLGYTF
V gene: TRBV12-5; D gene: TRBD2; CDR3 protein: CASGLGTSGKNTGELFF
V gene: TRBV7-6; D gene: NA; CDR3 protein: CASSIQGNTEAFF
V gene: TRBV4-1; D gene: NA; CDR3 protein: CASSQELSPGGYYYEQYF
V gene: TRBV27; D gene: TRBD1; CDR3 protein: CASSLFDRGKETQYF
V gene: TRBV2; D gene: NA; CDR3 protein: CASTPLTSSQETQYF
V gene: TRBV4-1; D gene: TRBD2; CDR3 protein: CASSQDPLAVSYEQYF
V gene: TRBV5-1; D gene: NA; CDR3 protein: CASSSGTSNNEQFF
V gene: TRBV19; D gene: NA; CDR3 protein: CASSIKTGVAEAFF
V gene: TRBV7-2; D gene: NA; CDR3 protein: CASSRLLDTQYF
V gene: TRBV7-9; D gene: TRBD2; CDR3 protein: CASSFGGGGSTDTQYF
V gene: TRBV7-8; D gene: NA; CDR3 protein: CASSRTIGHGLSGYTF
V gene: TRBV10-2; D gene: NA; CDR3 protein: CASSSGRATEAFF
V gene: TRBV2; D gene: TRBD1; CDR3 protein: CASSQQGANTEAFF